The 31 T cell receptor beta chains listed next were all sequenced from one sample in a study of T cells in Graves' hyperthyroidism and ophthalmopathy. TCR beta CDR3 regions were amplified from RNA transcripts. The study used the HTBI primer set for a first-round RT-PCR of the TCR CDR3. One entry per CDR3 protein results from TCRdb running MiXCR on the multiplex PCR reads. The table lists hundreds of thousands of distinct CDR3 sequences, under 15% of them singletons. Sequenced material: blood. The receptors derive from a woman between 18 and 29 years old with Graves' hyperthyroidism.

This clonotype was detected many times. The rearrangement uses TRBV6-2 or TRBV6-3 and TRBJ2-7; 9 positions agree with TRBD1. The length of the CDR3 is 14 residues. J was trimmed by 6 bases and V by 2 bases; bases with no gene match: 5. CDR1 and CDR2 from the germline V gene are MNHEY and SVGEGT. The CDR3 nucleotides are TGTGCCAGCAGTTACCCGGGACAGGGCGGCGAGCAGTACTTC. Translating gives CASSYPGQGGEQYF.

This clonotype has ten or more counts. The V gene is TRBV7-2, the J gene TRBJ2-3, with 8 nucleotides matching TRBD2. Germline lookup yields CDR1 SGHTA and CDR2 FQGNSA. The CDR3 totals 16 residues. V was pared by 1 base and J by 2 bases, with 5 bases of the junction left unmatched. CDR3 bases: TGTGCCAGCAGCTTAGATCCTAGCGGGCCCACAGATACGCAGTATTTT. The encoded protein is CASSLDPSGPTDTQYF.

The table lists this clonotype with many counts. The gene calls are TRBV7-3 and TRBJ2-1, with 11 bases identical to TRBD2. With 7 bases clipped from V and 5 bases from J, the junction kept 4 bases outside the gene matches. Per the germline V gene, CDR1 is SGHTA and CDR2 is FQGTGA. The CDR3 has 14 amino acids. Here the CDR3 DNA reads TGTGCCAGCACCGTGACTAGCGGGGACAATGAGCAGTTCTTC. Translating it yields CASTVTSGDNEQFF.

This clonotype came up a few times. The chain carries TRBV20-1 and TRBJ1-5; 12 bases agree with TRBD1. Germline CDR1 DFQATT, CDR2 SNEGSKA (reference sequence). The CDR3 is 15 amino acids. J gave up 6 bases and V 3 bases, and 6 bases lay outside the gene matches. Written as DNA, the CDR3 is TGCAGTGCTAGCTCCGGGACAGGGGGCGTTCAGCCCCAGCATTTT. Protein sequence: CSASSGTGGVQPQHF.

This clonotype was recorded many times. V usage is TRBV18 and J usage is TRBJ1-1, with no clear D. Per germline, CDR1 KGHSH and CDR2 LQKENI. This CDR3 has 13 amino acids. With 4 bases removed from V and 0 bases from J, the gap between germline ends came to 6 bases. The CDR3: CASSRAVNTEAFF. Written as DNA, the CDR3 is TGTGCCAGCTCACGGGCGGTGAACACTGAAGCTTTCTTT.

In its sample, this clonotype was seen many times. The chain is built from TRBV18 and TRBJ2-7, with a weak D call TRBD2 (7 bases). The CDR3 totals 14 residues. Germline-derived CDR1 and CDR2 are KGHSH and LQKENI. Trimming removed 2 bases at V and 4 bases at J, with 12 bases between. Here the CDR3 reads CASSPGGGHYEQYF. The CDR3 DNA sequence: TGTGCCAGCTCACCAGGGGGGGGGCATTACGAGCAGTACTTC.

This clonotype was observed many times. The genes are TRBV7-9 and TRBJ2-7, with TRBD1 identical over 12 bases. The V gene's germline CDR1 is SEHNR and CDR2 FQNEAQ (reference sequence). This CDR3 comprises 13 residues. The junction had 4 bases not matched to a gene; V was cut back by 8 bases and J by 5 bases. CDR3 sequence: CASRDRGPDEQYF. The CDR3 nucleotides are TGTGCCAGCCGGGACAGGGGGCCCGACGAGCAGTACTTC. Variable domain in full (rest from reference TRBV7-9 and TRBJ2-7): DTGVSQNPRHKITKRGQNVTFRCDPISEHNRLYWYRQTLGQGPEFLTYFQNEAQLEKSRLLSDRFSAERPKGSFSTLEIQRTEQGDSAMYLCASRDRGPDEQYFGPGTRLTVT.

This clonotype occurred many times. This rearrangement joins TRBV20-1 to TRBJ2-7, with D possibly matching TRBD2 (5 bases). Trimming stripped 3 bases from V and 4 bases from J, with 13 bases between. CDR3 length: 13 residues. Germline-derived CDR1 and CDR2 are DFQATT and SNEGSKA (reference sequence). CDR3 in amino acids: CSARDGGPYEQYF. For the CDR3, the DNA is TGCAGTGCTAGGGACGGAGGTCCGTACGAGCAGTACTTC.

The J gene is TRBJ2-1, the V gene TRBV9; D is perhaps TRBD1 (6 bases). Germline V gene lookup returns CDR1 SGDLS and CDR2 YYNGEE. V was clipped by 4 bases and J by 2 bases, with 16 bases between them. The CDR3 runs to 16 residues. DNA for the CDR3: TGTGCCAGCAGCATTTCAGGGGAACGGACCTACAATGAGCAGTTCTTC. Encoded protein: CASSISGERTYNEQFF.

This clonotype was found a few times. The V call is TRBV24-1, the J call TRBJ1-2, with TRBD1 matching over 7 bases. V lost 5 bases and J lost 11; bases outside the gene matches: 7. The CDR3 spans 12 residues. The germline V gene has CDR1 KGHDR and CDR2 SFDVKD. Here the CDR3 DNA reads TGTGCCACCAGTGGACAGGGATTCTGGTACACCTTC. It is translated as CATSGQGFWYTF.

J is TRBJ2-1 and V is TRBV20-1; 16 bases are a match to TRBD2. CDR3 length: 19 residues. The germline CDR1 and CDR2 sequences are DFQATT and SNEGSKA (reference sequence). Trimming cost V 3 bases and J 0 bases; bases outside gene matches: 8. CDR3 in amino acids: CSARMPGLAGGDSYNEQFF. CDR3 coding DNA: TGCAGTGCTAGGATGCCGGGACTAGCGGGAGGGGACTCCTACAATGAGCAGTTCTTC.

This clonotype occurred many times. The rearrangement links TRBV18 to TRBJ1-5; 9 bases are a match to TRBD1. With V trimmed by 6 bases and J by 3 bases, 9 bases remained unmatched. CDR1 and CDR2 (germline): KGHSH, LQKENI. This CDR3 has 16 amino acids. The CDR3 here is CASSPMGQGLNQPQHF. CDR3 DNA: TGTGCCAGCTCTCCGATGGGACAGGGACTCAATCAGCCCCAGCATTTT.

The sample holds many counts of this clonotype. CDR3 DNA sequence: TGTGCCAGCAGTTTAGATACAGCGGGAGGGAACCACGAGCAGTACTTC. This sequence encodes CASSLDTAGGNHEQYF. The chain employs TRBV28 and TRBJ2-7, with 10 bases fitting TRBD2. The ends lost 2 bases at V and 5 bases at J; junction bases unmatched: 9. The CDR3 is 16 residues long. Germline values: CDR1 MDHEN, CDR2 SYDVKM. Based on the CDR3 plus reference TRBV28 and TRBJ2-7, the full variable domain is DVKVTQSSRYLVKRTGEKVFLECVQDMDHENMFWYRQDPGLGLRLIYFSYDVKMKEKGDIPEGYSVSREKKERFSLILESASTNQTSMYLCASSLDTAGGNHEQYFGPGTRLTVT.

The table lists this clonotype with many counts. CDR3 in DNA: TGTGCCAGCAGCCAGCAGGGAGGATCCCCTGAAGCTTTCTTT. Its translation: CASSQQGGSPEAFF. The chain couples TRBV3-1 to TRBJ1-1; a weak D match, TRBD1 (5 bases). This CDR3 has 14 residues. CDR1 and CDR2 (germline): LGHDT, YNNKEL (reference sequence). V was trimmed by 3 bases and J by 6 bases, leaving 14 bases between them.

This clonotype was seen repeatedly, ten times or more. The J gene is TRBJ1-2, the V gene TRBV12-3 or TRBV12-4, with no clear D. The CDR3 contains 13 residues. The germline V and J ends were trimmed by 3 bases and 4 bases, with 9 bases remaining between them. The CDR3 region is CASSFRSGYGYTF. The CDR3 DNA reads TGTGCCAGCAGTTTTCGATCGGGCTATGGCTACACCTTC.

The gene calls are TRBV7-2 and TRBJ2-1; 10 positions agree with TRBD2. CDR1 and CDR2 (germline): SGHTA, FQGNSA. V trimming: 0 bases; J trimming: 7 bases; junction bases outside the gene matches: 0. The CDR3 is 14 amino acids. The CDR3 DNA is TGTGCCAGCAGCTTAGCTAGCGGGAGGAATGAGCAGTTCTTC. Residues: CASSLASGRNEQFF.

This clonotype was seen repeatedly, ten times or more. This chain joins TRBV18 and TRBJ1-1; tentatively, D is TRBD1 (6 bases). Trimming shortened V by 6 bases and J by 2 bases, and 13 bases separated the two germline ends. The CDR3 has 14 amino acids. Looked up from germline, CDR1 is KGHSH and CDR2 is LQKENI. The CDR3 DNA reads as TGTGCCAGCTCGGGGGCCTTAATCAACACTGAAGCTTTCTTT. Translated: CASSGALINTEAFF.

This clonotype was counted only a few times. The chain employs TRBV9 and TRBJ1-2, with D maybe TRBD1 (5 bases). Germline-derived CDR1 and CDR2 are SGDLS and YYNGEE. This CDR3 is built from 13 residues. The germline V and J ends were trimmed by 5 bases and 8 bases, with 16 bases remaining between them. CDR3 loop: CASRSDGTKGYTF. The CDR3 DNA follows: TGTGCCAGCAGGTCGGACGGGACTAAAGGCTACACCTTC.

This clonotype has a count of ten or more. The chain couples TRBV7-9 to TRBJ2-5; no clear D. This CDR3 is 16 amino acids long. The V end lost 5 bases, the J end lost 2 bases, and 18 bases lay between the germline ends. Germline V gives CDR1 SEHNR, CDR2 FQNEAQ (reference sequence). CDR3 sequence: CASSPQSIWGQETQYF. CDR3 DNA: TGTGCCAGCAGCCCCCAATCAATCTGGGGTCAAGAGACCCAGTACTTC.

The table lists this clonotype with many counts. The chain uses TRBV11-2 and TRBJ2-1; TRBD2 aligns across 15 bases. Germline V gene data show CDR1 as SGHAT and CDR2 as FQNNGV. The CDR3 is made up of 17 amino acids. V lost 1 base to trimming and J lost 6 bases; unmatched junction nucleotides: 4. For the CDR3, the DNA is TGTGCCAGCAGCTTAGCTGGACTAGCGGGAGGGAGCAATGAGCAGTTCTTC. Translating gives CASSLAGLAGGSNEQFF.

This clonotype has at least ten counts. The chain is built from TRBV7-9 and TRBJ2-1; perhaps D is TRBD1 or TRBD2 (6 bases each). Germline assignment: CDR1 SEHNR and CDR2 FQNEAQ (reference sequence). This CDR3 has 14 residues. V was trimmed by 5 bases and J by 10 bases, leaving 18 bases between them. CDR3 region: CASSLGPGANEQFF. In nucleotides, the CDR3 is TGTGCCAGCAGCCTAGGCCCGGGGGCTAACGAGCAGTTCTTC. Combining the CDR3 with reference TRBV7-9 and TRBJ2-1 gives the whole variable domain DTGVSQNPRHKITKRGQNVTFRCDPISEHNRLYWYRQTLGQGPEFLTYFQNEAQLEKSRLLSDRFSAERPKGSFSTLEIQRTEQGDSAMYLCASSLGPGANEQFFGPGTRLTVL.

This clonotype was seen many times. V and J are TRBV10-3 and TRBJ1-3; TRBD1 might be the D (6 bases). Trimming removed 0 bases at V and 0 bases at J, with 15 bases between. Germline CDR1 is ENHRY and CDR2 is SYGVKD. CDR3 length: 18 residues. CDR3 nucleotides: TGTGCCATCAGTGAGTCGGTCGGGGGCAAGCCCTCTGGAAACACCATATATTTT. It translates to CAISESVGGKPSGNTIYF.

In its sample, this clonotype was seen many times. The V and J genes are TRBV11-2 and TRBJ1-1, with D possibly being TRBD1 (6 bases). Germline V gives CDR1 SGHAT, CDR2 FQNNGV. Trimming cost V 3 bases and J 5 bases, with 19 bases left between them. The CDR3 has 16 residues. DNA for the CDR3: TGTGCCAGCAGCTTCAGAACAGGGAGAGTTGTAACTGAAGCTTTCTTT. Its protein is CASSFRTGRVVTEAFF.

A remark on this clonotype: A read error may produce the germline difference seen at one junction end. The chain links TRBV28 to TRBJ2-7, with a tentative D call TRBD1 (6 bases). The CDR3 has 13 amino acids. Germline CDR1 is MDHEN and CDR2 is SYDVKM. The CDR3 sequence is CAGSPGQSYEQYF. DNA for the CDR3: TGTGCCGGCAGCCCCGGACAGTCCTACGAGCAGTACTTC.

The genes are TRBV18 and TRBJ2-7; perhaps TRBD1 as D (6 bases). The V end was cut by 3 bases, the J end by 5 bases, with 11 bases between. Germline V lookup: CDR1 KGHSH, CDR2 LQKENI. The CDR3 sequence is 13 residues long. The CDR3 sequence: CASSPVQGHEQYF. The CDR3 region has the DNA TGTGCCAGCTCACCGGTACAGGGCCACGAGCAGTACTTC.

This clonotype was counted between two and nine times. A much more abundant neighbour one base away suggests this may be a read error. This sequence joins TRBV28 and TRBJ2-7, with D possibly TRBD2 on 5 matching bases. Trimming removed 5 bases from V and 6 bases from J, with 20 bases in between. The CDR3 is made up of 15 amino acids. Germline V CDR1 and CDR2: MDHEN, SYDVKM. The CDR3 spells CASSTRERSHCEQYF. CDR3 nucleotide sequence: TGTGCCAGCAGTACGAGGGAGCGTTCACACTGCGAGCAGTACTTC.

This clonotype was detected only a few times. For the CDR3, the DNA is TGCAGTGCACGCCCCAAGGGGGGCGAGCAGTACTTC. It is translated as CSARPKGGEQYF. This chain uses TRBV20-1 with TRBJ2-7; D may match TRBD1 or TRBD2 (6 bases each). Germline loops: CDR1 DFQATT, CDR2 SNEGSKA (reference sequence). Trimming pared 6 bases from V and 6 bases from J, leaving 15 bases between. The CDR3 is 12 amino acids.

The rearrangement uses TRBV20-1 and TRBJ2-5; D unresolved. This CDR3 has 15 amino acids. V lost 1 base to trimming and J lost 0 bases, with 12 bases between them. The germline CDR1 and CDR2 sequences are DFQATT and SNEGSKA (reference sequence). CDR3 sequence (DNA): TGCAGTGCTAGAGTACAACAGAGGTACCAAGAGACCCAGTACTTC. Protein product: CSARVQQRYQETQYF.

In this sample, this clonotype turned up many times. The chain carries TRBV7-2 and TRBJ2-1, with 15 bases fitting TRBD2. The V segment lost 2 bases and the J segment 8 bases; nucleotides outside the gene matches: 13. Germline CDR1 and CDR2: SGHTA and FQGNSA. The CDR3 loop spans 19 amino acids. CDR3 nucleotide sequence: TGTGCCAGCAGCTTATCGTTAGGACTAGCGGGAGGGGGGGGGCATGAGCAGTTCTTC. It encodes CASSLSLGLAGGGGHEQFF. Supplemented by reference TRBV7-2 and TRBJ2-1, the full variable domain reads GAGVSQSPSNKVTEKGKDVELRCDPISGHTALYWYRQSLGQGLEFLIYFQGNSAPDKSGLPSDRFSAERTGGSVSTLTIQRTQQEDSAVYLCASSLSLGLAGGGGHEQFFGPGTRLTVL.

This clonotype was observed many times. CDR3 bases: TGTGCCAGCATCCCCCAGGGTATCCGTAATTCACCCCTCCACTTT. It encodes CASIPQGIRNSPLHF. The chain employs TRBV28 and TRBJ1-6; D may be TRBD1 (5 bases). Trimming stripped 7 bases from V and 6 bases from J, with 16 bases between. Germline V gives CDR1 MDHEN, CDR2 SYDVKM. The CDR3 runs to 15 residues. Complete variable domain (other parts from reference TRBV28 and TRBJ1-6): DVKVTQSSRYLVKRTGEKVFLECVQDMDHENMFWYRQDPGLGLRLIYFSYDVKMKEKGDIPEGYSVSREKKERFSLILESASTNQTSMYLCASIPQGIRNSPLHFGNGTRLTVT.

The chain links TRBV10-1 to TRBJ2-5; D remains ambiguous. Germline CDR1 and CDR2: WNHNN and SYGVQD (reference sequence). The CDR3 loop spans 13 amino acids. V lost 3 bases to trimming and J lost 2 bases, with 7 bases between them. DNA for the CDR3: TGCGCCAGCAGTGAACAAATACAAGAGACCCAGTACTTC. It is translated as CASSEQIQETQYF.